Below, one T cell receptor beta chain is given with its context. Its matching antigen is unknown. The entry originates in a study of T cell repertoires in cytomegalovirus infection. V lost 5 bases to trimming and J lost 6 bases, with 10 bases between them. This CDR3 contains 13 residues. Looked up from germline, CDR1 is SGHNT and CDR2 is YENEEA. TCRdb fed the reads into MiXCR, producing one record per CDR3 protein. Among a few hundred thousand distinct CDR3 sequences listed, 20% to 25% were seen once. The sequence was obtained from a human donor in good health (CMV status not recorded). Some clones in this sample may be carry-over from other donors' samples. This specimen consisted of cultured PBMCs, obtained from culture after CMV antigen stimulation. The rearrangement links TRBV11-3 to TRBJ2-2; D is uncertain. For the CDR3, the DNA is TGTGCCAGCAGCCGACTCTCCCCCGGGGAGCTGTTTTTT. Translation: CASSRLSPGELFF.